The rows below give T cell receptor beta chains drawn from one sample of a study of cytomegalovirus exposure and HLA in healthy donors. The assay was immunoSEQ multiplex PCR, and TCRdb's table has in-frame clones only and misses some. The profile shows under 130,000 clones, around 79% of them singletons. Sample: PBMCs. Source of these receptors: a woman between 40 and 55 years old in good health and CMV-seronegative. CDR3s include the opening cysteine and the closing phenylalanine or tryptophan. The D gene is left open where the match is weak. Size is omitted from some rows. Given values are once, few, many or a class for expanded clones.

j_call: TRBJ1-2; d_call: .; v_call: TRBV2; clone_size: .; cdr3_aa: CASSDSILDYGYTF; cdr3_nt: TGTGCCAGCAGCGACAGCATCCTAGACTATGGCTACACCTTC
j_call: TRBJ2-3; d_call: TRBD1; v_call: TRBV4-3; clone_size: .; cdr3_aa: CASSQDMGQGLGTQYF; cdr3_nt: TGCGCCAGCAGCCAAGATATGGGACAGGGATTGGGTACGCAGTATTTT
j_call: TRBJ1-2; d_call: .; v_call: TRBV7-6; clone_size: .; cdr3_aa: CASSLGPRGDDYGYTF; cdr3_nt: TGTGCCAGCAGCTTAGGGCCCCGGGGGGATGACTATGGCTACACCTTC
j_call: TRBJ1-1; d_call: .; v_call: TRBV7-2; clone_size: .; cdr3_aa: CASSFGENTEAFF; cdr3_nt: TGTGCCAGCAGCTTCGGGGAGAACACTGAAGCTTTCTTT
j_call: TRBJ2-7; d_call: .; v_call: TRBV20-1; clone_size: .; cdr3_aa: CSARQGGEQYF; cdr3_nt: TGCAGTGCTAGACAGGGTGGCGAGCAGTACTTC
j_call: TRBJ2-1; d_call: TRBD2; v_call: TRBV12-5; clone_size: .; cdr3_aa: CASGRGTSGNVTYNEQFF; cdr3_nt: TGTGCTAGTGGCCGAGGGACTAGCGGGAATGTCACCTACAATGAGCAGTTCTTC
j_call: TRBJ2-5; d_call: .; v_call: TRBV4-3; clone_size: .; cdr3_aa: CASSQEVALGETQYF; cdr3_nt: TGCGCCAGCAGCCAAGAGGTCGCACTAGGGGAGACCCAGTACTTC
j_call: TRBJ2-5; d_call: TRBD1; v_call: TRBV5-4; clone_size: .; cdr3_aa: CASRRVPGQGYQETQYF; cdr3_nt: TGTGCCAGCAGGAGAGTGCCGGGACAGGGGTACCAAGAGACCCAGTACTTC
j_call: TRBJ1-4; d_call: TRBD1; v_call: TRBV7-2; clone_size: once; cdr3_aa: CASSSMTGEKLFF; cdr3_nt: TGTGCCAGCAGCTCCATGACAGGGGAGAAACTGTTTTTT
j_call: TRBJ2-5; d_call: .; v_call: TRBV2; clone_size: .; cdr3_aa: CASCGQRAETQYF; cdr3_nt: TGTGCCAGCTGCGGACAGAGAGCGGAGACCCAGTACTTC
j_call: TRBJ2-2; d_call: .; v_call: TRBV21-1; clone_size: .; cdr3_aa: CASSKATGMNTGELFF; cdr3_nt: TGTGCCAGCAGCAAAGCGACGGGAATGAACACCGGGGAGCTGTTTTTT
j_call: TRBJ2-4; d_call: TRBD1; v_call: TRBV28; clone_size: .; cdr3_aa: CASSWPGQGAKNIQYF; cdr3_nt: TGTGCCAGCAGTTGGCCGGGACAGGGGGCTAAAAACATTCAGTACTTC
j_call: TRBJ2-7; d_call: TRBD1; v_call: TRBV6-5; clone_size: .; cdr3_aa: CASRDRDRGYEQYF; cdr3_nt: TGTGCCAGCAGGGACCGGGACAGGGGCTACGAGCAGTACTTC
j_call: TRBJ1-1; d_call: TRBD1; v_call: TRBV7-6; clone_size: few; cdr3_aa: CASSAKQGLSEAFF; cdr3_nt: TGTGCCAGCAGCGCGAAACAGGGGTTGTCTGAAGCTTTCTTT
j_call: TRBJ2-7; d_call: .; v_call: TRBV7-9; clone_size: .; cdr3_aa: CASSFGLSEQYF; cdr3_nt: TGTGCCAGCAGCTTTGGGCTATCAGAGCAGTACTTC
j_call: TRBJ2-2; d_call: .; v_call: TRBV4-3; clone_size: .; cdr3_aa: CASSQASGAGELFF; cdr3_nt: TGCGCCAGCAGCCAAGCTTCAGGGGCCGGGGAGCTGTTTTTT
j_call: TRBJ2-7; d_call: .; v_call: TRBV28; clone_size: .; cdr3_aa: CASRFRGETYEQYF; cdr3_nt: TGTGCCAGTAGGTTCCGGGGAGAAACCTACGAGCAGTACTTC
j_call: TRBJ2-7; d_call: .; v_call: TRBV10-1; clone_size: .; cdr3_aa: CASSGSLPGEQYF; cdr3_nt: TGCGCCAGCAGTGGAAGCCTCCCGGGGGAGCAGTACTTC
j_call: TRBJ2-2; d_call: TRBD2; v_call: TRBV27; clone_size: .; cdr3_aa: CASTPGPSGRAGELFF; cdr3_nt: TGTGCCAGCACCCCCGGGCCTAGCGGGAGGGCCGGGGAGCTGTTTTTT
j_call: TRBJ2-5; d_call: TRBD2; v_call: TRBV2; clone_size: .; cdr3_aa: CASSDPLQGGGAETQYF; cdr3_nt: TGTGCCAGCAGCGACCCGCTCCAGGGCGGGGGGGCAGAGACCCAGTACTTC
j_call: TRBJ1-3; d_call: .; v_call: TRBV6-1; clone_size: .; cdr3_aa: CASSAPGFGNTIYF; cdr3_nt: TGTGCCAGCAGTGCCCCAGGGTTCGGAAACACCATATATTTT
j_call: TRBJ2-6; d_call: .; v_call: TRBV2; clone_size: once; cdr3_aa: CASRTSGANVLTF; cdr3_nt: TGTGCCAGCAGGACTTCTGGGGCCAACGTCCTGACTTTC
j_call: TRBJ2-7; d_call: TRBD1; v_call: TRBV4-1; clone_size: .; cdr3_aa: CASSPGQGSNEQYF; cdr3_nt: TGCGCCAGCAGCCCCGGACAGGGAAGTAATGAGCAGTACTTC
j_call: TRBJ2-2; d_call: TRBD2; v_call: TRBV7-2; clone_size: .; cdr3_aa: CASSVRVAGGLIGELFF; cdr3_nt: TGTGCCAGCAGCGTCCGTGTGGCGGGGGGGCTTATCGGGGAGCTGTTTTTT
j_call: TRBJ1-5; d_call: .; v_call: TRBV7-2; clone_size: .; cdr3_aa: CASSLRMRGGGQPQHF; cdr3_nt: TGTGCCAGCAGCTTAAGGATGAGGGGGGGTGGGCAGCCCCAGCATTTT
j_call: TRBJ1-1; d_call: TRBD1; v_call: TRBV28; clone_size: .; cdr3_aa: CASSRTGGSGAFF; cdr3_nt: TGTGCCAGCAGTCGGACAGGGGGCAGCGGAGCTTTCTTT
j_call: TRBJ2-4; d_call: TRBD1; v_call: TRBV9; clone_size: .; cdr3_aa: CASSVDGTGLNIQYF; cdr3_nt: TGTGCCAGCAGCGTAGATGGGACAGGGTTAAACATTCAGTACTTC
j_call: TRBJ2-3; d_call: TRBD2; v_call: TRBV6-6; clone_size: .; cdr3_aa: CASSYAGGHTDTQYF; cdr3_nt: TGTGCCAGCAGTTACGCGGGGGGTCACACAGATACGCAGTATTTT
j_call: TRBJ2-1; d_call: TRBD2; v_call: TRBV15; clone_size: .; cdr3_aa: CATSRLAGAYNEQFF; cdr3_nt: TGTGCCACCAGCAGACTAGCGGGGGCCTACAATGAGCAGTTCTTC
j_call: TRBJ1-5; d_call: .; v_call: TRBV18; clone_size: .; cdr3_aa: CASSPASRGGNQPQHF; cdr3_nt: TGTGCCAGCTCACCAGCTAGCAGGGGCGGCAATCAGCCCCAGCATTTT
j_call: TRBJ2-1; d_call: TRBD1; v_call: TRBV10-2; clone_size: .; cdr3_aa: CASRLTGINEQFF; cdr3_nt: TGCGCCAGCAGACTGACAGGGATCAATGAGCAGTTCTTC
j_call: TRBJ2-3; d_call: TRBD1; v_call: TRBV7-6; clone_size: .; cdr3_aa: CASSLALMTGGLDTQYF; cdr3_nt: TGTGCCAGCAGCTTAGCCCTCATGACAGGGGGCCTAGATACGCAGTATTTT
j_call: TRBJ2-1; d_call: .; v_call: TRBV25-1; clone_size: .; cdr3_aa: CASSGGTGGFF; cdr3_nt: TGTGCCAGCAGTGGAGGGACCGGGGGATTCTTC
j_call: TRBJ1-1; d_call: .; v_call: TRBV20-1; clone_size: .; cdr3_aa: CSASAERAFF; cdr3_nt: TGCAGTGCTAGCGCCGAGCGAGCTTTCTTT
j_call: TRBJ1-1; d_call: TRBD1; v_call: TRBV4-1; clone_size: .; cdr3_aa: CASSQGEDRLAFF; cdr3_nt: TGCGCCAGCAGCCAAGGTGAGGACAGGCTGGCTTTCTTT
j_call: TRBJ2-3; d_call: .; v_call: TRBV28; clone_size: .; cdr3_aa: CASRGRVDTQYF; cdr3_nt: TGTGCCAGCAGAGGCCGGGTAGATACGCAGTATTTT
j_call: TRBJ1-5; d_call: .; v_call: TRBV5-1; clone_size: once; cdr3_aa: CASSLAGVGNQPQHF; cdr3_nt: TGCGCCAGCAGCTTGGCAGGGGTGGGCAATCAGCCCCAGCATTTT
j_call: TRBJ2-1; d_call: TRBD2; v_call: TRBV7-2; clone_size: .; cdr3_aa: CASSWTSGGVYNEQFF; cdr3_nt: TGTGCCAGCAGCTGGACTAGCGGGGGGGTCTACAATGAGCAGTTCTTC
j_call: TRBJ2-7; d_call: TRBD1; v_call: TRBV10-3; clone_size: .; cdr3_aa: CAISDRGQYEQYF; cdr3_nt: TGTGCCATCAGTGACAGGGGGCAATACGAGCAGTACTTC
j_call: TRBJ2-6; d_call: .; v_call: TRBV4-2; clone_size: .; cdr3_aa: CASSQEETGASEANVLTF; cdr3_nt: TGTGCCAGCAGCCAAGAGGAGACAGGCGCCTCGGAGGCCAACGTCCTGACTTTC
j_call: TRBJ2-3; d_call: TRBD2; v_call: TRBV7-2; clone_size: .; cdr3_aa: CASSLDRLAGGGTDTQYF; cdr3_nt: TGTGCCAGCAGCTTAGATCGGCTAGCGGGGGGGGGAACAGATACGCAGTATTTT
j_call: TRBJ2-3; d_call: TRBD2; v_call: TRBV7-2; clone_size: .; cdr3_aa: CASSRTSGSTDTQYF; cdr3_nt: TGTGCCAGCAGCCGGACTAGCGGGAGCACAGATACGCAGTATTTT
j_call: TRBJ2-5; d_call: .; v_call: TRBV7-2; clone_size: few; cdr3_aa: CASSLDLGGQDHQETQYF; cdr3_nt: TGTGCCAGCAGCTTAGACTTGGGCGGACAAGACCACCAAGAGACCCAGTACTTC
j_call: TRBJ1-6; d_call: .; v_call: TRBV30; clone_size: .; cdr3_aa: CAWDRRDRSPLHF; cdr3_nt: TGTGCCTGGGACCGCCGTGACAGGTCACCCCTCCACTTT
j_call: TRBJ2-2; d_call: TRBD2; v_call: TRBV9; clone_size: .; cdr3_aa: CASSGLAGVPGELFF; cdr3_nt: TGTGCCAGCAGCGGACTAGCGGGAGTGCCCGGGGAGCTGTTTTTT
j_call: TRBJ2-5; d_call: .; v_call: TRBV20-1; clone_size: .; cdr3_aa: CSGAKQETQYF; cdr3_nt: TGCAGTGGCGCGAAACAAGAGACCCAGTACTTC
j_call: TRBJ1-1; d_call: .; v_call: TRBV5-1; clone_size: .; cdr3_aa: CASSLAGAMNTEAFF; cdr3_nt: TGCGCCAGCAGCTTGGCTGGGGCAATGAACACTGAAGCTTTCTTT
j_call: TRBJ2-7; d_call: .; v_call: TRBV4-1; clone_size: .; cdr3_aa: CASSLEAGSYEQYF; cdr3_nt: TGCGCCAGCAGCCTAGAAGCGGGCTCCTACGAGCAGTACTTC
j_call: TRBJ1-2; d_call: TRBD1; v_call: TRBV25-1; clone_size: .; cdr3_aa: CASSGQGGYGYTF; cdr3_nt: TGTGCCAGCAGTGGACAGGGTGGCTATGGCTACACCTTC
j_call: TRBJ1-5; d_call: .; v_call: TRBV18; clone_size: .; cdr3_aa: CASSGGGFGNQPQHF; cdr3_nt: TGTGCCAGCTCTGGGGGGGGCTTCGGCAATCAGCCCCAGCATTTT
j_call: TRBJ2-1; d_call: TRBD2; v_call: TRBV19; clone_size: .; cdr3_aa: CASSILSGELAGYNEQFF; cdr3_nt: TGTGCCAGTAGTATTTTATCGGGGGAGCTAGCGGGGTACAATGAGCAGTTCTTC
j_call: TRBJ2-7; d_call: TRBD1; v_call: TRBV6-1; clone_size: .; cdr3_aa: CASSANRGYEQYF; cdr3_nt: TGTGCCAGCAGTGCTAACAGGGGCTACGAGCAGTACTTC
j_call: TRBJ2-7; d_call: TRBD2; v_call: TRBV5-4; clone_size: .; cdr3_aa: CASSLKRMAGGTYEQYF; cdr3_nt: TGTGCCAGCAGCTTGAAGAGGATGGCGGGGGGCACCTACGAGCAGTACTTC
j_call: TRBJ1-1; d_call: .; v_call: TRBV28; clone_size: .; cdr3_aa: CASSLSPGPRTEAFF; cdr3_nt: TGTGCCAGCAGTTTAAGTCCAGGCCCCCGGACTGAAGCTTTCTTT
j_call: TRBJ2-3; d_call: .; v_call: TRBV7-9; clone_size: few; cdr3_aa: CASSPPLRGTDTQYF; cdr3_nt: TGTGCCAGCAGCCCCCCCTTGCGCGGCACAGATACGCAGTATTTT
j_call: TRBJ1-2; d_call: TRBD1; v_call: TRBV5-4; clone_size: .; cdr3_aa: CASSPVDRGYGYTF; cdr3_nt: TGTGCCAGCAGCCCTGTGGACAGGGGATATGGCTACACCTTC
j_call: TRBJ2-1; d_call: TRBD2; v_call: TRBV4-2; clone_size: .; cdr3_aa: CASSRRWSSGTNNEQFF; cdr3_nt: TGTGCCAGCAGCCGAAGATGGAGTAGCGGGACCAACAATGAGCAGTTCTTC
j_call: TRBJ2-3; d_call: .; v_call: TRBV5-1; clone_size: few; cdr3_aa: CASSADGPGDTQYF; cdr3_nt: TGCGCCAGCAGCGCGGACGGCCCGGGGGATACGCAGTATTTT
j_call: TRBJ2-5; d_call: TRBD1; v_call: TRBV29-1; clone_size: .; cdr3_aa: CSVDIGGLQETQYF; cdr3_nt: TGCAGCGTTGATATAGGGGGCCTGCAAGAGACCCAGTACTTC